One and the same sample provided the 12 T cell receptor beta chains below, sequenced in a study of shared clonotypes between healthy human individuals. Using immunoSEQ multiplex PCR, the repertoire was profiled, and TCRdb retains in-frame clones only, with some absent. The sample records some 95,000 clones, approximately 70% being singletons. Input material: memory CD8+ T cells sorted from blood. Subset noted: CD45RO+ cells pooled with CCR7-negative TemRA cells. All receptors come from a man aged 25 to 40 in good health.

This clone was detected a few times. The gene calls are TRBV28 and TRBJ2-1; 7 positions agree with TRBD2. CDR1 is MDHEN, CDR2 SYDVKM, per germline. The CDR3 sequence is 16 residues long. The V gene end was trimmed by 4 bases and the J gene end by 5 bases; junction bases not matched to a gene: 11. CDR3 sequence reads: CASSSLAGDENNEQFF. CDR3 DNA sequence: TGTGCCAGCAGTTCCTTAGCGGGTGATGAGAACAATGAGCAGTTCTTC. Based on the CDR3 plus reference TRBV28 and TRBJ2-1, the full variable domain is DVKVTQSSRYLVKRTGEKVFLECVQDMDHENMFWYRQDPGLGLRLIYFSYDVKMKEKGDIPEGYSVSREKKERFSLILESASTNQTSMYLCASSSLAGDENNEQFFGPGTRLTVL.

This chain uses TRBV11-2 with TRBJ2-2; the D gene could be TRBD1 or TRBD2 (5 bases each). Trimming stripped 5 bases from V and 7 bases from J, with 14 bases between. The germline V gene encodes CDR1 SGHAT and CDR2 FQNNGV. CDR3 length: 14 amino acids. The CDR3 loop reads CASSPPGAGGELFF. In nucleotides, the CDR3 is TGTGCCAGCAGCCCCCCCGGGGCGGGCGGGGAGCTGTTTTTT.

This chain links TRBV15 with TRBJ1-2; D perhaps matches TRBD1 (5 bases). V lost 1 base and J 3 bases, leaving 9 bases between the germline ends. Germline V gene data show CDR1 as LNHNV and CDR2 as YYDKDF (reference sequence). The CDR3 is 14 residues long. CDR3 coding DNA: TGTGCCACCAGCAGAGCCGGGACCGACTATGGCTACACCTTC. This encodes CATSRAGTDYGYTF.

The gene calls are TRBV9 and TRBJ2-1; 14 positions agree with TRBD2. Looked up from germline, CDR1 is SGDLS and CDR2 is YYNGEE. The CDR3 is made up of 17 amino acids. Unmatched junction bases numbered 3, after V lost 4 bases and J lost 0 bases. The DNA for the CDR3 is TGTGCCAGCAGCCCGGGACTAGCGGGGGTCTCCTACAATGAGCAGTTCTTC. This encodes CASSPGLAGVSYNEQFF.

The genes are TRBV7-9 and TRBJ2-3; maybe TRBD1 (5 bases). The CDR3 consists of 15 residues. The V end was cut by 1 base, the J end by 2 bases, with 10 bases between. Germline CDR1 is SEHNR and CDR2 is FQNEAQ (reference sequence). CDR3 sequence reads: CASSLGSTVTDTQYF. In nucleotides, the CDR3 is TGTGCCAGCAGCTTAGGCTCGACAGTCACAGATACGCAGTATTTT.

The chain has TRBV4-3 and TRBJ2-6; D gene unclear. Trimming took 0 bases from V and 2 from J, leaving 2 bases between them. Germline CDR1 LGHNA, CDR2 YSLEER. There are 14 residues in the CDR3. The CDR3 here is CASSQDPGANVLTF. CDR3 DNA: TGCGCCAGCAGCCAAGATCCTGGGGCCAACGTCCTGACTTTC.

The chain has TRBV4-2 and TRBJ2-7; the match to TRBD2 covers 7 bases. The CDR3 loop spans 15 amino acids. V gave up 1 base and J gave up 6 bases; unmatched junction bases: 9. The germline CDR1 and CDR2 sequences are LGHNA and YNFKEQ. The CDR3 region is CASSQGRRGSSEQYF. CDR3 bases: TGTGCCAGCAGCCAAGGGCGGCGGGGGAGTAGCGAGCAGTACTTC.

As regards this clone: An end of the junction differs from the germline gene, which may be a read error. This chain links TRBV28 with TRBJ2-3; unclear D gene. The length of the CDR3 is 11 residues. Germline lookup yields CDR1 MDHEN and CDR2 SYDVKM. CDR3 protein: CATSLIDTQYF. CDR3 bases: TGTGCCACCAGTTTGATAGATACGCAGTATTTT.

The V call is TRBV7-6, the J call TRBJ2-3; TRBD1 matches 8 bases. The length of the CDR3 is 14 residues. V lost 5 bases to trimming and J lost 8 bases; unmatched junction nucleotides: 9. Germline loops: CDR1 SGHVS, CDR2 FNYEAQ. CDR3 coding DNA: TGTGCCAGCAGCCCTGGGACAGGTTCTCCTACGCAGTATTTT. It specifies CASSPGTGSPTQYF.

The table lists this clone with a few counts. The CDR3 nucleotides are TGTGCCAGCAGTTTATTGGGAGGGCTGAACCCCTACGAGCAGTACTTC. Protein sequence: CASSLLGGLNPYEQYF. The rearrangement links TRBV28 to TRBJ2-7; 7 positions agree with TRBD2. Germline loops: CDR1 MDHEN, CDR2 SYDVKM. The CDR3 sequence is 16 residues long. The V and J ends lost 1 base and 2 bases, in that order; junction bases with no gene match: 8.

The genes are TRBV16 and TRBJ1-5; D is ambiguous. The CDR3 has 16 amino acids. Germline values: CDR1 KGHSY, CDR2 FQNENV. The V gene lost 0 bases and the J gene lost 2 bases, with 11 bases spanning the gap. Here the CDR3 DNA reads TGTGCCAGCAGCCAATCCGGTGTTGGCGGCAATCAGCCCCAGCATTTT. This gives the protein CASSQSGVGGNQPQHF.

V gene TRBV19 combines with J gene TRBJ2-1, with a possible D match to TRBD2 (6 bases). The germline V and J ends were trimmed by 3 bases and 13 bases, with 19 bases remaining between them. This CDR3 has 14 amino acids. The V gene's germline CDR1 is LNHDA and CDR2 SQIVND (reference sequence). CDR3: CASSIAEGPGSQFF. CDR3 DNA sequence: TGTGCCAGTAGTATCGCGGAGGGGCCCGGATCCCAGTTCTTC.